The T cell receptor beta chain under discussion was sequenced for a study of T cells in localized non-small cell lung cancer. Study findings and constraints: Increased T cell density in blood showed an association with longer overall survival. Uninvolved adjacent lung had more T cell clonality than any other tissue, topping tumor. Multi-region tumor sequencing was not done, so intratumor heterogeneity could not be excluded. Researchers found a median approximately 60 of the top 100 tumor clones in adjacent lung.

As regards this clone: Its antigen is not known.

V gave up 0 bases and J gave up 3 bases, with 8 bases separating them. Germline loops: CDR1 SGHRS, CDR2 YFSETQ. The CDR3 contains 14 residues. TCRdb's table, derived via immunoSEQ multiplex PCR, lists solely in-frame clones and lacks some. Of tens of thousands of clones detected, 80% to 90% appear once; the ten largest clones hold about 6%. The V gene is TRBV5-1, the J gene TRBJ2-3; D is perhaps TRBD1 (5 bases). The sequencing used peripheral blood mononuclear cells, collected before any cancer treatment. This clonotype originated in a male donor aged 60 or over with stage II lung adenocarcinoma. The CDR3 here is CASSLGGSTDTQYF. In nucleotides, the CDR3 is TGCGCCAGCAGCTTGGGGGGCAGTACAGATACGCAGTATTTT.